This T cell receptor (beta chain) stems from a study of OX40 agonist ivuxolimab in advanced cancers. For the study at large: Eligibility admitted prior anti-PD-1, anti-PD-L1 or anti-CTLA-4 therapy; 35% to 40% had some. General study findings and limits: More expanded clones were found, on average, in CD8+ than in CD4+ T cells.

Here immunoSEQ multiplex PCR was the method, and the copy in TCRdb shows in-frame clones only, minus some. The repertoire consists of fewer than 100,000 clones, with approximately 89% occurring once and the leading ten covering around 0.76%. To note about this clone: Its antigen remains unknown.

Sampling times: baseline, cycle 4 day 1, cycle 7 day 1. The CDR3 extends over 16 amino acids. In germline, CDR1 is MDHEN, CDR2 SYDVKM. Losses at the gene ends were 3 bases for V and 3 bases for J; bases not matched to a gene: 7. V usage is TRBV28 and J usage is TRBJ2-5; 10 bases are shared with TRBD1. The sequenced sample was CD4+ or CD8+ T cells sorted from blood, obtained in a trial of the OX40 agonist ivuxolimab. The TCR comes from an adult with an advanced solid tumor such as melanoma, head and neck, liver or kidney cancer. The CDR3 loop is CASSFGGQGNEETQYF. The CDR3 DNA is TGTGCCAGCAGTTTCGGGGGACAGGGGAACGAAGAGACCCAGTACTTC.